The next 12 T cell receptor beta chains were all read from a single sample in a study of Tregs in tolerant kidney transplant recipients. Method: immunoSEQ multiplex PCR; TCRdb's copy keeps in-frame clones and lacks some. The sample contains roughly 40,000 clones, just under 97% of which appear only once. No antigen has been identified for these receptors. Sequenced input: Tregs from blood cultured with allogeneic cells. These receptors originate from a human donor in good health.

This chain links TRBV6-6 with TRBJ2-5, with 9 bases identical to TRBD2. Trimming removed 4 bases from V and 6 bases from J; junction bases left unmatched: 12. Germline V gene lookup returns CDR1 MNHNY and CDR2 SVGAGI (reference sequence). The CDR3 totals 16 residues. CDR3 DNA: TGTGCCAGCAGTTGGACTGGGCGGGAGGGCCCGCAGACCCAGTACTTC. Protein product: CASSWTGREGPQTQYF.

The DNA for the CDR3 is TGCGCCAGCAGTCCCCGGGACAGGAACACCGGGGAGCTGTTTTTT. Translated, it gives CASSPRDRNTGELFF. J is TRBJ2-2 and V is TRBV10-1; 7 nucleotides align to TRBD1. The germline V gene has CDR1 WNHNN and CDR2 SYGVQD (reference sequence). CDR3 length equals 15 residues. Unmatched junction bases numbered 4, after V lost 5 bases and J lost 1 base.

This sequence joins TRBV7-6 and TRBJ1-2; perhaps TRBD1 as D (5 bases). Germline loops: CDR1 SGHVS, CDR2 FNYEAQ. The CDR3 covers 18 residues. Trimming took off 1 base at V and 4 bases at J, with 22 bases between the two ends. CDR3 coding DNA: TGTGCCAGCAGCTTAGAGCCAGGGAAACACAAAGGAGTCTATGGCTACACCTTC. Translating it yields CASSLEPGKHKGVYGYTF.

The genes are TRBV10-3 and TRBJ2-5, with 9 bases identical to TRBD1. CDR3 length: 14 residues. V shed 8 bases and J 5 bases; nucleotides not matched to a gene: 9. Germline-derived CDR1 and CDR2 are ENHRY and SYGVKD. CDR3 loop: CAIGQDRGGETQYF. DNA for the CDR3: TGTGCCATCGGACAGGACAGGGGAGGGGAGACCCAGTACTTC.

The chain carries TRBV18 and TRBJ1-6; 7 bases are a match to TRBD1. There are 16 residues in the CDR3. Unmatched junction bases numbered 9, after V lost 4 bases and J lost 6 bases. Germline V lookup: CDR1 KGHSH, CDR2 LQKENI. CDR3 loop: CASSLGPGQSNSPLHF. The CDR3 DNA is TGTGCCAGCTCACTGGGCCCGGGACAGAGTAATTCACCCCTCCACTTT.

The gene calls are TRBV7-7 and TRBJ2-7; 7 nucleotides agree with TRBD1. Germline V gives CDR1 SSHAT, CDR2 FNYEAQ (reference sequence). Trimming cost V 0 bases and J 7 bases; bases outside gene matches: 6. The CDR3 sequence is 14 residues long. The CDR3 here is CASSLATGAGEQYF. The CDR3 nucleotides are TGTGCCAGCAGCTTAGCCACAGGGGCAGGGGAGCAGTACTTC.

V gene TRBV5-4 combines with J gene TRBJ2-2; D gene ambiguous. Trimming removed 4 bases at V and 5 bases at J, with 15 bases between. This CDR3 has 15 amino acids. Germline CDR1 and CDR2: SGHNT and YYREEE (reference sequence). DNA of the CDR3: TGTGCCAGCAGCAATTTGCGTCCCCAGACCGGGGAGCTGTTTTTT. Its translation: CASSNLRPQTGELFF.

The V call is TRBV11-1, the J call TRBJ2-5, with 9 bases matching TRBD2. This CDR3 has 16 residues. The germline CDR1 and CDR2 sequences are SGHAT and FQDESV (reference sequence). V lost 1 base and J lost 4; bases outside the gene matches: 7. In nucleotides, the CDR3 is TGTGCCAGCAGCTTAGACCCAGCGGGGGGAGGAGAGACCCAGTACTTC. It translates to CASSLDPAGGGETQYF.

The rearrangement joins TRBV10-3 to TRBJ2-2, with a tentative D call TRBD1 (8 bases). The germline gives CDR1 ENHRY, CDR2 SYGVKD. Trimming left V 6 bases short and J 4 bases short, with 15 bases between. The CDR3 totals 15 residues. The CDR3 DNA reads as TGTGCCATCAGGAGGACAGGGACTACCACCGGGGAGCTGTTTTTT. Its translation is CAIRRTGTTTGELFF.

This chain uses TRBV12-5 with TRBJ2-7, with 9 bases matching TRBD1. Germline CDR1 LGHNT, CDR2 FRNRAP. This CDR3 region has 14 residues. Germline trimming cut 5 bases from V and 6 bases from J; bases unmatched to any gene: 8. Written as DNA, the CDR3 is TGTGCTAGTGGTCCCCACAGGGGGCCGGGCGAGCAGTACTTC. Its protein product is CASGPHRGPGEQYF.

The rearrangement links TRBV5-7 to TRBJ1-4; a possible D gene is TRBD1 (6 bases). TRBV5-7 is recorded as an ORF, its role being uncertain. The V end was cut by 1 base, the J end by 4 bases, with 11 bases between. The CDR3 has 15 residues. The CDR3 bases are TGTGCCAGCAGCTTGTTGCTACAGGGTAATGAAAAACTGTTTTTT. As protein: CASSLLLQGNEKLFF.

The CDR3, as DNA: TGTGCCAGCAGTTCCGTGGACAGGGGGCTAGGCACTGAAGCTTTCTTT. Amino acids: CASSSVDRGLGTEAFF. The chain is built from TRBV6-5 and TRBJ1-1; 11 bases agree with TRBD1. J was trimmed by 4 bases and V by 4 bases; bases with no gene match: 8. CDR3 length: 16 amino acids. CDR1 MNHEY and CDR2 SVGAGI come from the germline V gene.